The clone carrying this T cell receptor (beta chain) showed up just a few times. Its antigen is unidentified. This sample was taken from a study of T cells after yellow fever vaccination. Study-level results: One caveat is that FACS-sorted repertoires could contain abundant clonotypes contaminating from the bulk population.

This CDR3 contains 15 residues. The germline V gene has CDR1 MNHEY and CDR2 SVGEGT. The J segment lost 7 bases and the V segment lost 8 bases, leaving 12 bases of the junction unmatched. From the 5' RACE reads, TCRdb called clonotypes with MiXCR, one entry per CDR3 protein. The sample consists of a few hundred thousand distinct CDR3 sequences, approximately 4.2% of them appearing once. This specimen consisted of PBMCs, obtained 5 days after the yellow fever booster vaccination. The chain links TRBV6-2 or TRBV6-3 to TRBJ2-3, with 10 bases aligning to TRBD2. The TCR comes from a young man who received the YFV17D yellow fever vaccine. The CDR3 spells CASRISGGPLNTQYF. DNA of the CDR3: TGTGCCAGCCGGATTAGCGGGGGGCCTTTGAATACGCAGTATTTT.